A single sample gave rise to the 20 T cell receptor beta chains below, sequenced in a study of T cells in localized non-small cell lung cancer. Produced via immunoSEQ multiplex PCR; TCRdb's table is partial and in-frame only. The sample contains over 1,500 clones, about 20% of which appear only once. Sequenced material: normal lung tissue next to the tumor, taken before any cancer treatment. Source of these receptors: an older male donor with stage I lung adenocarcinoma.

This clone was picked up a small number of times. The rearrangement uses TRBV11-3 and TRBJ1-6; 8 bases agree with TRBD1. V was clipped by 3 bases and J by 4 bases; unmatched bases: 2. The CDR3 is 15 residues long. Germline V CDR1 and CDR2: SGHNT, YENEEA. The CDR3 loop reads CASSLGTGYNSPLHF. CDR3 sequence (DNA): TGTGCCAGCAGCTTGGGGACAGGTTATAATTCACCCCTCCACTTT.

The J gene is TRBJ1-2, the V gene TRBV30; unclear D gene. The V and J ends lost 3 bases and 7 bases respectively, with 15 bases between them. The CDR3 is made up of 13 amino acids. The germline V gene has CDR1 GTSNPN and CDR2 SVGIG (reference sequence). CDR3 DNA: TGTGCCTGGAGCCCCCTCCCCCGGGTTGGCTACACCTTC. Residues: CAWSPLPRVGYTF.

This clone was observed a handful of times. CDR3 sequence (DNA): TGTGCCATCAGTGAGTCGGGGACAGAGAACTACGAGCAGTACTTC. Amino acid sequence: CAISESGTENYEQYF. This sequence joins TRBV10-3 and TRBJ2-7, with 7 bases fitting TRBD1. Germline CDR1 and CDR2: ENHRY and SYGVKD. V dropped 0 bases and J dropped 3; count of bases not matched to a gene: 5. The CDR3 has 15 amino acids.

This clone was observed a handful of times. V is TRBV19 and J is TRBJ2-7; TRBD1 matches 7 bases. CDR1 is LNHDA and CDR2 is SQIVND in the germline V gene (reference sequence). The CDR3 runs 15 residues. V lost 4 bases, J lost 4 bases, and 10 bases stayed unmatched. This CDR3 reads CASSSLEGQRYEQYF. The CDR3 bases are TGTGCCAGTAGTAGCCTTGAGGGACAGAGATACGAGCAGTACTTC. Complete variable domain (other parts from reference TRBV19 and TRBJ2-7): DGGITQSPKYLFRKEGQNVTLSCEQNLNHDAMYWYRQDPGQGLRLIYYSQIVNDFQKGDIAEGYSVSREKKESFPLTVTSAQKNPTAFYLCASSSLEGQRYEQYFGPGTRLTVT.

This clone was found a few times. V usage is TRBV11-3 and J usage is TRBJ1-1; 8 nucleotides agree with TRBD1. Germline loops: CDR1 SGHNT, CDR2 YENEEA. CDR3 length: 16 residues. V lost 4 bases and J lost 3; bases outside the gene matches: 10. As DNA, the CDR3 is TGTGCCAGCAGCTCTACACGACAGGGGCGGTACACTGAAGCTTTCTTT. It encodes CASSSTRQGRYTEAFF. Variable domain in full (rest from reference TRBV11-3 and TRBJ1-1): EAGVVQSPRYKIIEKKQPVAFWCNPISGHNTLYWYLQNLGQGPELLIRYENEEAVDDSQLPKDRFSAERLKGVDSTLKIQPAELGDSAVYLCASSSTRQGRYTEAFFGQGTRLTVV.

In its sample, this clone was seen a few times. This chain joins TRBV6-8 and TRBJ2-3; possible D gene TRBD2, 5 bases. The germline V gene encodes CDR1 MNHGY and CDR2 SAAAGT. The CDR3 extends over 13 amino acids. V was trimmed by 6 bases and J by 8 bases, leaving 15 bases between them. The CDR3 spells CASSLDYSGTQYF. CDR3 nucleotides: TGTGCCAGCAGCCTTGACTATTCTGGTACGCAGTATTTT.

Judged by abundance, this clone is medium-sized. The CDR3: CASSETGTSGLDYEQYF. Here the CDR3 DNA reads TGTGCCAGCAGTGAAACGGGAACTAGCGGATTAGACTACGAGCAGTACTTC. The gene calls are TRBV9 and TRBJ2-7; 8 nucleotides agree with TRBD2. From germline, CDR1 is SGDLS and CDR2 YYNGEE. The CDR3 is made up of 17 amino acids. The junction had 16 bases not matched to a gene; V was cut back by 5 bases and J by 3 bases.

There are a few counts of this clone. The chain joins TRBV6-8 to TRBJ2-6; 7 positions match TRBD1. The germline gives CDR1 MNHGY, CDR2 SAAAGT. V lost 10 bases to trimming and J lost 2 bases; unmatched junction nucleotides: 5. The CDR3 sequence is 14 residues long. CDR3: CATTGSPGANVLTF. The CDR3 bases are TGTGCCACGACAGGGAGTCCTGGGGCCAACGTCCTGACTTTC.

This clone was detected only a few times. The chain joins TRBV9 to TRBJ1-1; tentative D call: TRBD1 (5 bases). V lost 5 bases and J lost 2, with 19 bases in between. CDR3 length equals 16 residues. Germline assignment: CDR1 SGDLS and CDR2 YYNGEE. The CDR3 nucleotides read TGTGCCAGCAGTGAAGTTGGGGGGAAGGGAAACACTGAAGCTTTCTTT. Residues: CASSEVGGKGNTEAFF.

Relative to its sample, this clone is medium-sized. The junction shows a germline mismatch at one end, possibly a read error. The gene calls are TRBV6-8 and TRBJ2-5, with TRBD2 as a possible D gene (6 bases). The CDR3 covers 15 residues. Germline V gives CDR1 MNHGY, CDR2 SAAAGT. CDR3 sequence (DNA): TGTGCCATCAGTGCGGGGCAGGGTTCCCAAGAGACCCAGTACTTC. Translating it yields CAISAGQGSQETQYF.

The rearrangement links TRBV29-1 to TRBJ1-1, with unresolved D. Per the germline V gene, CDR1 is SQVTM and CDR2 is ANQGSEA. V dropped 5 bases and J dropped 1 base, with 11 bases sitting between them. The CDR3 consists of 13 residues. The CDR3 DNA reads as TGCAGCGTTTTGAGGGTTGGGAACACTGAAGCTTTCTTT. This translates into CSVLRVGNTEAFF. Filled out from reference TRBV29-1 and TRBJ1-1, the complete variable domain reads SAVISQKPSRDICQRGTSLTIQCQVDSQVTMMFWYRQQPGQSLTLIATANQGSEATYESGFVIDKFPISRPNLTFSTLTVSNMSPEDSSIYLCSVLRVGNTEAFFGQGTRLTVV.

The V gene is TRBV6-8, the J gene TRBJ2-7; 9 bases align to TRBD1. The CDR3 is 14 amino acids. V was pared by 5 bases and J by 0 bases, with 2 bases of the junction left unmatched. The germline gives CDR1 MNHGY, CDR2 SAAAGT. CDR3 sequence: CASSRDRASYEQYF. The CDR3 DNA follows: TGTGCCAGCAGTCGGGACAGGGCCTCCTACGAGCAGTACTTC.

This clone is labeled as medium-sized (0.01 to 0.1%). This chain uses TRBV6-8 with TRBJ2-7, with D possibly matching TRBD1 (5 bases). Germline lookup yields CDR1 MNHGY and CDR2 SAAAGT. V gave up 10 bases and J gave up 7 bases, with 20 bases separating them. The CDR3 runs 13 residues. The CDR3 nucleotides read TGTGCCACTATCTCGGACACCGGCGATGAGCAGTACTTC. Encoded protein: CATISDTGDEQYF.

This clone is labeled medium-sized (0.01 to 0.1%). In DNA, the CDR3 is TGTGCCAGCAGCTTAAGAGGGGGCGGAACCGGGGAGCTGTTTTTT. Its translation: CASSLRGGGTGELFF. The chain links TRBV11-3 to TRBJ2-2; 7 nucleotides line up with TRBD1. CDR1 is SGHNT and CDR2 is YENEEA in the germline V gene. This CDR3 comprises 15 residues. V lost 2 bases to trimming and J lost 5 bases; unmatched junction nucleotides: 5.

The sample holds a few counts of this clone. J is TRBJ1-6 and V is TRBV11-3; TRBD1 is a possible D gene (6 bases). CDR1 is SGHNT and CDR2 is YENEEA in the germline V gene. V was clipped by 0 bases and J by 2 bases, with 8 bases between them. The CDR3 is made up of 16 amino acids. The CDR3 sequence is CASSLDNRAYNSPLHF. The CDR3 DNA sequence: TGTGCCAGCAGCTTAGATAACAGGGCCTATAATTCACCCCTCCACTTT.

By share of the sample, this clone is large (0.1 to 1%). The rearrangement joins TRBV6-8 to TRBJ2-7, with TRBD2 matching over 11 bases. The CDR3 sequence is 15 residues long. After removal of 6 bases from V and 1 base from J, the junction contained 5 bases not matched to a gene. Germline CDR1 reads MNHGY; CDR2 reads SAAAGT. CDR3: CASSPGLAGSYEQYF. CDR3 DNA sequence: TGTGCCAGCAGCCCCGGACTAGCGGGTTCCTACGAGCAGTACTTC.

The chain joins TRBV9 to TRBJ2-5; D is uncertain. CDR3 length: 15 residues. Trimming shortened V by 0 bases and J by 4 bases, and 13 bases separated the two germline ends. Germline CDR1 reads SGDLS; CDR2 reads YYNGEE. Written as DNA, the CDR3 is TGTGCCAGCAGCGTAGGGGCAGGCCAGGCAGAGACCCAGTACTTC. It is translated as CASSVGAGQAETQYF.

V is TRBV29-1 and J is TRBJ1-2; 7 bases map to TRBD1. The V gene's germline CDR1 is SQVTM and CDR2 ANQGSEA. Trimming cost V 4 bases and J 5 bases; bases outside gene matches: 7. The CDR3 covers 13 residues. CDR3 DNA sequence: TGCAGCGTTGGAGTCGGGACAGTTTATGGCTACACCTTC. The encoded protein is CSVGVGTVYGYTF.

This chain joins TRBV19 and TRBJ1-3, with a possible D match to TRBD1 (5 bases). Trimming pared 6 bases from V and 2 bases from J, leaving 17 bases between. The CDR3 consists of 16 residues. Per germline, CDR1 LNHDA and CDR2 SQIVND (reference sequence). CDR3 amino acids: CASSDPGRYTGNTIYF. The CDR3 region has the DNA TGTGCCAGTAGCGACCCGGGACGGTACACTGGAAACACCATATATTTT. Combining the CDR3 with reference TRBV19 and TRBJ1-3 gives the whole variable domain DGGITQSPKYLFRKEGQNVTLSCEQNLNHDAMYWYRQDPGQGLRLIYYSQIVNDFQKGDIAEGYSVSREKKESFPLTVTSAQKNPTAFYLCASSDPGRYTGNTIYFGEGSWLTVV.

V gene TRBV9 combines with J gene TRBJ1-2; D not certain. Trimming took off 5 bases at V and 6 bases at J, with 11 bases between the two ends. CDR1 is SGDLS, CDR2 YYNGEE, per germline. This CDR3 comprises 12 residues. The CDR3 is CASRQTLDGYTF. CDR3 in DNA: TGTGCCAGCAGGCAGACCCTGGATGGCTACACCTTC.